Listed here are 29 T cell receptor beta chains from one sample, sequenced in a study of blood T cell repertoires in COVID-19. Produced via immunoSEQ multiplex PCR; TCRdb's table is partial and in-frame only. The data show around 140,000 clones, 87% seen once. The material sequenced was PBMCs or T cells enriched from blood (not recorded which). The receptors come from a woman aged 35 to 49 who had been exposed to COVID-19.

Here the CDR3 reads CASSLTRNSPLHF. CDR3 DNA sequence: TGTGCCAGCAGCTTGACACGAAATTCACCCCTCCACTTT. V gene TRBV11-1 combines with J gene TRBJ1-6; D is uncertain. The CDR3 runs to 13 residues. Per the germline V gene, CDR1 is SGHAT and CDR2 is FQDESV (reference sequence). Deletions cut 3 bases from V and 7 bases from J, with 7 bases between.

The chain has TRBV6-5 and TRBJ2-7; TRBD1 aligns across 7 bases. The CDR3 length is 15 residues. After removal of 2 bases from V and 0 bases from J, the junction contained 4 bases not matched to a gene. Germline values: CDR1 MNHEY, CDR2 SVGAGI. CDR3 region: CASSYMGTVSYEQYF. The CDR3 DNA reads as TGTGCCAGCAGTTACATGGGGACAGTCTCCTACGAGCAGTACTTC.

The rearrangement uses TRBV6-2 or TRBV6-3 and TRBJ1-2; a weak D match, TRBD1 (6 bases). Trimming cost V 5 bases and J 10 bases, with 11 bases left between them. CDR1 MNHEY and CDR2 SVGEGT come from the germline V gene. The CDR3 sequence is 11 residues long. Here the CDR3 DNA reads TGTGCCAGCAGTCACTGGGGACACTACACCTTC. Translation: CASSHWGHYTF.

In the case of this clone: The sample contains more than one DNA sequence encoding this CDR3. This chain uses TRBV5-1 with TRBJ1-2, with no clear D. The germline V gene encodes CDR1 SGHRS and CDR2 YFSETQ. CDR3 length: 13 amino acids. Trimming removed 2 bases from V and 0 bases from J, with 5 bases in between. The CDR3 protein is CASSLDSNYGYTF. Here the CDR3 DNA reads TGCGCCAGCAGCTTAGACTCTAACTATGGCTACACCTTC.

The V and J genes are TRBV14 and TRBJ1-2, with 9 bases aligning to TRBD1. The CDR3 length is 15 residues. Germline values: CDR1 SGHDN, CDR2 FVKESK. V trimming: 4 bases; J trimming: 4 bases; junction bases outside the gene matches: 7. CDR3: CASSPGQGRGYGYTF. The CDR3 DNA reads TGTGCCAGCAGCCCAGGACAGGGGCGCGGCTATGGCTACACCTTC.

The chain combines TRBV19 with TRBJ2-7, with TRBD1 as a possible D gene (5 bases). Germline V gene data show CDR1 as LNHDA and CDR2 as SQIVND (reference sequence). The CDR3 is made up of 15 amino acids. Trimming left V 3 bases short and J 1 base short, with 13 bases between. For the CDR3, the DNA is TGTGCCAGTAGTATTCGCAGGGAACCTTCCTACGAGCAGTACTTC. It encodes CASSIRREPSYEQYF.

The genes are TRBV4-3 and TRBJ1-4, with D possibly being TRBD1 (6 bases). In germline, CDR1 is LGHNA, CDR2 YSLEER. V was shortened by 0 bases and J by 8 bases, with 16 bases between the two germline ends. The CDR3 has 16 residues. As DNA, the CDR3 is TGCGCCAGCAGCCAAGAGTCGCGACAGGTGGGAGAAAAACTGTTTTTT. It specifies CASSQESRQVGEKLFF.

The chain employs TRBV5-1 and TRBJ1-5; no definite D call. Germline lookup yields CDR1 SGHRS and CDR2 YFSETQ. CDR3 length: 14 amino acids. The V and J ends lost 0 bases and 0 bases respectively, with 4 bases between them. As DNA, the CDR3 is TGCGCCAGCAGCTTGGACAATAGCAATCAGCCCCAGCATTTT. It translates to CASSLDNSNQPQHF.

The J gene is TRBJ1-5, the V gene TRBV2, with D possibly TRBD1 on 6 matching bases. The germline V gene has CDR1 SNHLY and CDR2 FYNNEI. CDR3 length equals 15 residues. V was cut by 6 bases and J by 1 base, with 13 bases left in between. CDR3 DNA: TGTGCCAGCAGCCCAGGACAGAAAAGCAATCAGCCCCAGCATTTT. Translating it yields CASSPGQKSNQPQHF.

The CDR3 is CASNERRGTDTQYF. The CDR3 nucleotides are TGTGCCAGTAACGAGAGGCGGGGCACAGATACGCAGTATTTT. This chain links TRBV19 with TRBJ2-3; a weak D match, TRBD2 (5 bases). The CDR3 covers 14 residues. Germline CDR1 is LNHDA and CDR2 is SQIVND (reference sequence). V gave up 7 bases and J gave up 1 base, with 12 bases separating them.

A single count supports this clone. The genes are TRBV5-6 and TRBJ1-1; D is ambiguous. CDR3 length equals 13 residues. Germline V gene lookup returns CDR1 SGHDT and CDR2 YYEEEE. Trimming left V 2 bases short and J 0 bases short, with 5 bases between. CDR3 region: CASSLLMNTEAFF. The CDR3, as DNA: TGTGCCAGCAGCTTACTCATGAACACTGAAGCTTTCTTT.

The chain is built from TRBV13 and TRBJ2-3; 14 nucleotides line up with TRBD2. The CDR3 spans 19 residues. The trim removed 4 bases at V and 0 bases at J, leaving 9 bases unmatched. CDR1 is PRHDT, CDR2 FYEKMQ, per germline (reference sequence). The CDR3 DNA sequence: TGTGCCAGCAGCTCCGAGACTAGCGGGGGGGCCTTCAGCACAGATACGCAGTATTTT. It encodes CASSSETSGGAFSTDTQYF.

The chain joins TRBV21-1 to TRBJ1-2. TRBV21-1 is tagged as a pseudogene. The CDR3 has 15 residues. The CDR3 spells CASSNGGATNYGYTF. The DNA of the CDR3 is TGTGCCAGCAGCAATGGGGGGGCCACTAACTATGGCTACACCTTC.

The chain recombines TRBV19 with TRBJ2-7; 11 nucleotides match TRBD1. Germline V lookup: CDR1 LNHDA, CDR2 SQIVND (reference sequence). Germline trimming cut 9 bases from V and 0 bases from J; bases unmatched to any gene: 4. The CDR3 length is 14 residues. The CDR3 coding sequence is TGTGCCAGCCAGGACAGGGGGCACTCCTACGAGCAGTACTTC. It translates to CASQDRGHSYEQYF.

The V call is TRBV19, the J call TRBJ1-4; TRBD1 aligns across 11 bases. Germline trimming cut 5 bases from V and 3 bases from J; bases unmatched to any gene: 5. Germline V gene sequence: CDR1 LNHDA, CDR2 SQIVND (reference sequence). The CDR3 has 16 amino acids. This chain's CDR3 is CASSFGQGAANEKLFF. The CDR3 DNA reads TGTGCCAGTAGTTTCGGACAGGGGGCTGCTAATGAAAAACTGTTTTTT.

The genes are TRBV27 and TRBJ1-2; 8 nucleotides align to TRBD1. Germline assignment: CDR1 MNHEY and CDR2 SMNVEV (reference sequence). The CDR3 spans 13 residues. The trim removed 4 bases at V and 8 bases at J, leaving 6 bases unmatched. CDR3 loop: CASSSWTGNGYTF. The CDR3, as DNA: TGTGCCAGCAGTTCCTGGACAGGGAACGGCTACACCTTC.

The chain combines TRBV20-1 with TRBJ2-1; 8 bases map to TRBD2. This CDR3 is built from 14 residues. V shed 3 bases, J shed 6 bases, and the junction held 7 bases outside the gene matches. Germline-derived CDR1 and CDR2 are DFQATT and SNEGSKA (reference sequence). CDR3 sequence (DNA): TGCAGTGCTAGTATAGCGGGGCCCCGCAATGAGCAGTTCTTC. It yields the protein CSASIAGPRNEQFF.

The chain employs TRBV4-1 and TRBJ2-7, with TRBD2 matching over 12 bases. This CDR3 has 16 amino acids. With 4 bases clipped from V and 6 bases from J, the junction kept 10 bases outside the gene matches. Germline values: CDR1 MGHRA, CDR2 YSYEKL. DNA of the CDR3: TGCGCCAGCAGCCTCCAGGCGACTAGCGGGGGTTCCGAGCAGTACTTC. This sequence encodes CASSLQATSGGSEQYF.

This chain connects TRBV7-8 to TRBJ1-2; the match to TRBD1 covers 10 bases. This CDR3 spans 15 amino acids. Germline V lookup: CDR1 SGHVS, CDR2 FQNEAQ. Unmatched junction bases numbered 6, after V lost 4 bases and J lost 4 bases. The CDR3, as DNA: TGTGCCAGCAGCTCCCGGACAGGGGGAGGCTATGGCTACACCTTC. This codes for CASSSRTGGGYGYTF.

The chain couples TRBV12-5 to TRBJ1-2, with D perhaps TRBD1 (5 bases). Germline CDR1 is LGHNT and CDR2 is FRNRAP. CDR3 length equals 12 residues. Trimming shortened V by 5 bases and J by 4 bases, and 8 bases separated the two germline ends. The CDR3 here is CASGGQGYGYTF. For the CDR3, the DNA is TGTGCTAGTGGTGGGCAGGGCTATGGCTACACCTTC.

The V gene is TRBV5-1, the J gene TRBJ1-4; D unclear. This CDR3 spans 14 amino acids. In germline, CDR1 is SGHRS, CDR2 YFSETQ. Deletions cut 2 bases from V and 6 bases from J, with 11 bases between. As DNA, the CDR3 is TGCGCCAGCAGCTTATCGGGTTGGGATGAAAAACTGTTTTTT. The encoded protein is CASSLSGWDEKLFF.

The gene calls are TRBV4-1 and TRBJ2-1; TRBD2 aligns across 9 bases. Germline V lookup: CDR1 MGHRA, CDR2 YSYEKL. J was trimmed by 7 bases and V by 0 bases; bases with no gene match: 7. The CDR3 loop spans 16 amino acids. The CDR3 reads CASSQDSAGGGNEQFF. The CDR3 DNA sequence: TGCGCCAGCAGCCAAGATTCGGCGGGGGGGGGTAATGAGCAGTTCTTC.

Only one count was recorded for this clone. The CDR3 here is CASRDVGVASGSSYEQYF. The CDR3 DNA is TGCGCCAGCAGGGATGTGGGGGTTGCGAGCGGGAGCTCCTACGAGCAGTACTTC. The genes are TRBV5-1 and TRBJ2-7, with 8 bases that match TRBD2. The germline gives CDR1 SGHRS, CDR2 YFSETQ. Trimming removed 5 bases from V and 0 bases from J; junction bases left unmatched: 16. The CDR3 runs to 18 residues.

The CDR3, as DNA: TGTGCCAGCAGTTACCTTCACAGACAGGACCAAGAGACCCAGTACTTC. This translates into CASSYLHRQDQETQYF. This sequence joins TRBV6-6 and TRBJ2-5, with D possibly matching TRBD1 (6 bases). The ends were cut back, 2 bases at V and 0 bases at J, with 13 bases in the middle. Looked up from germline, CDR1 is MNHNY and CDR2 is SVGAGI (reference sequence). The CDR3 runs 16 residues.

The chain employs TRBV5-5 and TRBJ2-1; TRBD2 might be the D (6 bases). Germline V lookup: CDR1 SGHKS, CDR2 YYEKEE (reference sequence). The CDR3 consists of 16 residues. V lost 2 bases and J 6 bases, leaving 18 bases between the germline ends. The CDR3, as DNA: TGTGCCAGCAGCTTCGGGAGTCCCGTACTCGGCAATGAGCAGTTCTTC. The encoded protein is CASSFGSPVLGNEQFF.

The chain is built from TRBV2 and TRBJ1-2; no clear D. CDR1 SNHLY and CDR2 FYNNEI come from the germline V gene. The CDR3 consists of 12 residues. Trimming removed 6 bases at V and 12 bases at J, with 17 bases between. The CDR3 reads CASREFETRDTF. The CDR3 bases are TGTGCCAGCAGGGAGTTCGAAACTCGAGACACCTTC. Combining the CDR3 with reference TRBV2 and TRBJ1-2 gives the whole variable domain EPEVTQTPSHQVTQMGQEVILRCVPISNHLYFYWYRQILGQKVEFLVSFYNNEISEKSEIFDDQFSVERPDGSNFTLKIRSTKLEDSAMYFCASREFETRDTFGSGTRLTVV.

The V call is TRBV27, the J call TRBJ1-5; D remains ambiguous. V was clipped by 5 bases and J by 4 bases, with 18 bases between them. The CDR3 contains 16 residues. Germline values: CDR1 MNHEY, CDR2 SMNVEV (reference sequence). CDR3 sequence: CASSLSGLPSNQPQHF. As DNA, the CDR3 is TGTGCCAGCAGTCTCTCGGGTCTACCATCAAATCAGCCCCAGCATTTT.

The chain uses TRBV21-1 and TRBJ2-3; the D call of TRBD2 is as the table states it, not checked on the DNA. TRBV21-1 is assigned pseudogene status. The CDR3 has 15 residues. The CDR3 loop reads CASSKVSPVTDTQYF. CDR3 DNA sequence: TGTGCCAGCAGCAAAGTATCCCCGGTCACAGATACGCAGTATTTT.

The chain carries TRBV5-1 and TRBJ2-1; 16 bases line up with TRBD2. Trimming cost V 4 bases and J 9 bases; bases outside gene matches: 4. CDR3 length equals 15 residues. The germline V gene has CDR1 SGHRS and CDR2 YFSETQ. Here the CDR3 reads CASSGTSGRAGEQFF. CDR3 DNA sequence: TGCGCCAGCAGCGGGACTAGCGGGAGGGCCGGTGAGCAGTTCTTC.